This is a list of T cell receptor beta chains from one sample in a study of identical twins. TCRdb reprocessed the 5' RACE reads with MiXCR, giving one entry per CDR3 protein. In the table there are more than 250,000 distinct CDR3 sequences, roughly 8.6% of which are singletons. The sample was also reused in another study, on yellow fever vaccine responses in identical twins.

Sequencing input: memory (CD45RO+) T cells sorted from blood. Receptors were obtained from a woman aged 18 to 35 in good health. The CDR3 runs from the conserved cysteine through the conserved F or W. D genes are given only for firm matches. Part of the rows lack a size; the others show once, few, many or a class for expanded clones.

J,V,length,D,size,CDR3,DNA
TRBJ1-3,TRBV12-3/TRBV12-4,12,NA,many,CAWGQTGNTIYF,TGTGCCTGGGGGCAGACTGGAAACACCATATATTTT
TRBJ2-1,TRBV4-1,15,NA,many,CASSQDRATYNEQFF,TGCGCCAGCAGCCAAGATCGCGCCACTTACAATGAGCAGTTCTTC
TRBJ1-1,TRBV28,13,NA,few,CASSPSGGLEAFF,TGTGCCAGCAGTCCCTCCGGAGGGCTTGAAGCTTTCTTT
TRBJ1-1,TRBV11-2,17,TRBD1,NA,CASSSLRLGTVNTEAFF,TGTGCCAGCAGCTCCCTTCGACTTGGGACAGTGAACACTGAAGCTTTCTTT
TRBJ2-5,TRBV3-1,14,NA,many,CASSRQGGRETQYF,TGTGCCAGCAGCCGCCAGGGTGGACGGGAGACCCAGTACTTC
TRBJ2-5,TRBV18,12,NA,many,CASSPLEETQYF,TGTGCCAGCTCACCACTAGAGGAGACCCAGTACTTC
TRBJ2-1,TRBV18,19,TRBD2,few,CASSGGLAGAVLSYNEQFF,TGTGCCAGCTCCGGGGGACTAGCGGGGGCGGTGCTCTCCTACAATGAGCAGTTCTTC
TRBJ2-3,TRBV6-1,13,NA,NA,CASTRDQTDTQYF,TGTGCCAGCACCAGGGACCAGACAGATACGCAGTATTTT
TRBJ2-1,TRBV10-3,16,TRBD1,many,CAISVAGGVIDNEQFF,TGTGCCATCAGTGTTGCAGGGGGCGTTATCGACAATGAGCAGTTCTTC
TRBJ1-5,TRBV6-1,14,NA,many,CAISYGYSNQPQHF,TGTGCCATCTCCTACGGGTATAGCAATCAGCCCCAGCATTTT
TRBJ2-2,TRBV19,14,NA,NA,CASRGRANTGELFF,TGTGCCAGTAGAGGTAGGGCGAACACCGGGGAGCTGTTTTTT
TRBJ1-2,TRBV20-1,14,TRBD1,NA,CSAIGTGDNYGYTF,TGCAGTGCTATAGGGACAGGGGATAACTATGGCTACACCTTC
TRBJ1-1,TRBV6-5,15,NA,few,CASSSLRITGAEAFF,TGTGCCAGCAGTTCCCTACGAATTACAGGAGCAGAAGCTTTCTTT
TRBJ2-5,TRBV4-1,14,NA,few,CASSQEPTGETQYF,TGCGCCAGCAGCCAAGAGCCGACAGGAGAGACCCAGTACTTC
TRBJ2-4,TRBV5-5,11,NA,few,CASSSLNIQYF,TGTGCCAGCAGCTCCCTCAACATTCAGTACTTC
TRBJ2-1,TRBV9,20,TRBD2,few,CASSVAPTTGTSGSSNEQFF,TGTGCCAGCAGCGTAGCTCCCACAACCGGGACTAGCGGGAGTAGCAATGAGCAGTTCTTC
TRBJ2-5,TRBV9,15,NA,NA,CASSVGPSPQETQYF,TGTGCCAGCAGCGTAGGTCCCTCCCCCCAAGAGACCCAGTACTTC
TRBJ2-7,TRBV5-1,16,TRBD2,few,CASSSHLGLAGREQYF,TGCGCCAGCAGCTCACATCTTGGACTAGCGGGACGCGAGCAGTACTTC
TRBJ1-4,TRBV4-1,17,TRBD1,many,CASSQDWGTEGGEKLFF,TGCGCCAGCAGCCAAGATTGGGGGACAGAGGGAGGCGAAAAACTGTTTTTT
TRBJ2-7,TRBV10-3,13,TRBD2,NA,CAISESRTSGQYF,TGTGCCATCAGTGAGTCGCGGACTAGCGGGCAGTACTTC
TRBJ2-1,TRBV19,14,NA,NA,CASKEVGGGNEQFF,TGTGCCAGTAAGGAGGTTGGTGGGGGCAATGAGCAGTTCTTC
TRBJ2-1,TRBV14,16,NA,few,CASSQFPRGAVNEQFF,TGTGCCAGCAGCCAATTTCCCAGGGGAGCGGTCAATGAGCAGTTCTTC
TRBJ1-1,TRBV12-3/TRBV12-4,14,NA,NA,CASTPTTGGTEAFF,TGTGCCAGCACCCCGACAACCGGAGGCACTGAAGCTTTCTTT
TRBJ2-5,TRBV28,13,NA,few,CASSPPGWETQYF,TGTGCCAGCAGTCCCCCGGGTTGGGAGACCCAGTACTTC
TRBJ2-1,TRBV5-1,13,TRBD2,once,CASRRGDYNEQFF,TGCGCCAGCAGGCGGGGGGATTACAATGAGCAGTTCTTC
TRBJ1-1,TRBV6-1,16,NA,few,CASLGDGGNIGAEAFF,TGTGCCAGTTTGGGGGACGGAGGTAACATAGGCGCTGAAGCTTTCTTT
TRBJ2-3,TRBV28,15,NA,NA,CASSLRFGETDTQYF,TGTGCCAGCAGTTTAAGATTCGGGGAGACAGATACGCAGTATTTT
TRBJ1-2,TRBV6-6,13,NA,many,CASSPNPIYGYTF,TGTGCCAGCAGTCCCAACCCAATATATGGCTACACCTTC
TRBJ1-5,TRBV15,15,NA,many,CATSRDRYSNQPQHF,TGTGCCACCAGCAGAGACAGATATAGCAATCAGCCCCAGCATTTT
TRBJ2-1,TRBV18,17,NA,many,CASSPHTGGGSYNEQFF,TGTGCCAGCTCACCACACACGGGTGGTGGCTCCTACAATGAGCAGTTCTTC
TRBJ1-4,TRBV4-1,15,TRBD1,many,CASSQGWDRYEKLFF,TGCGCCAGCAGCCAAGGGTGGGACAGATATGAAAAACTGTTTTTT
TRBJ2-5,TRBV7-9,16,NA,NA,CASSLQSQGFKETQYF,TGTGCCAGCAGCTTACAGAGCCAGGGGTTTAAAGAGACCCAGTACTTC
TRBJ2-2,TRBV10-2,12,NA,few,CASSESGGELFF,TGCGCCAGCAGTGAGTCTGGAGGGGAGCTGTTTTTT
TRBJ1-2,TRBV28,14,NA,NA,CASSPTDRAYGYTF,TGTGCCAGCAGTCCCACGGACCGCGCCTATGGCTACACCTTC
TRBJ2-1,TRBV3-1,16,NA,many,CASSQRPGGTYNEQFF,TGTGCCAGCAGCCAACGCCCGGGGGGCACCTACAATGAGCAGTTCTTC
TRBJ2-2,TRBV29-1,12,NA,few,CSGVRGTGELFF,TGCAGCGGAGTTAGGGGCACCGGGGAGCTGTTTTTT
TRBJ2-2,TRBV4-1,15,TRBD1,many,CASSQGQGQTGELFF,TGCGCCAGCAGCCAAGGACAGGGTCAGACCGGGGAGCTGTTTTTT
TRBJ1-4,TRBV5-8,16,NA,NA,CASSLPRLYWYEKLFF,TGTGCCAGCAGCTTGCCTCGTCTGTATTGGTATGAAAAACTGTTTTTT
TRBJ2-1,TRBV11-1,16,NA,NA,CASSTLGPSSYNEQFF,TGTGCCAGCAGCACCCTTGGACCGAGCTCCTACAATGAGCAGTTCTTC
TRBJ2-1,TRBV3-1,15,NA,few,CASSQTTSSVNEQFF,TGTGCCAGCAGCCAAACCACTAGCAGTGTCAATGAGCAGTTCTTC
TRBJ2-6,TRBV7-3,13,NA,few,CASTYSGANVLTF,TGTGCCAGCACCTACTCTGGGGCCAACGTCCTGACTTTC
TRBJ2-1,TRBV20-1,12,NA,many,CSARVQGYEQFF,TGCAGTGCTAGAGTCCAGGGGTATGAGCAGTTCTTC
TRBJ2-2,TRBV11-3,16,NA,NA,CASSSRDRTNTGELFF,TGTGCCAGCAGCTCCCGGGACCGAACGAACACCGGGGAGCTGTTTTTT
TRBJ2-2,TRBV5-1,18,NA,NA,CASSQGLGHLTNTGELFF,TGCGCCAGCAGCCAGGGGCTCGGACACCTAACGAACACCGGGGAGCTGTTTTTT
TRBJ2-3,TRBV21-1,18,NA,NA,CASSKVAAVVTGGDTQYF,TGTGCCAGCAGCAAAGTGGCCGCAGTAGTTACAGGGGGAGATACGCAGTATTTT
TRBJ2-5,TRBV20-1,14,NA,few,CSARSGGQQETQYF,TGCAGTGCTAGAAGTGGGGGGCAGCAAGAGACCCAGTACTTC
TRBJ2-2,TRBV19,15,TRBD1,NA,CASSIGTGGTGELFF,TGTGCCAGTAGTATAGGGACAGGGGGCACCGGGGAGCTGTTTTTT